This T cell receptor beta chain was identified during a study of ipilimumab plus nivolumab after autologous stem cell transplantation. The wider study: A median of roughly eight nivolumab and 5 or 6 ipilimumab doses were given. General study findings and limits: Per the authors, repertoire, Treg and microbiota data justify further study.

Generated by immunoSEQ multiplex PCR, the TCRdb table keeps only in-frame clones and is missing some. In the table there are under 20,000 clones, roughly 80% of which are singletons. Of note for this clone: Its antigen is unknown.

Ipilimumab, 1 mg/kg, started 14 to 28 days after autologous transplant. Patients got 3 mg/kg IV nivolumab weeks 1, 4, 7, 10, then biweekly through week 26. Specimen: PBMCs, collected in a trial of ipilimumab plus nivolumab as post-transplant consolidation. This TCR was sampled from a male donor with diffuse large B-cell lymphoma.

The CDR3 reads CASSEGDRGGLSKNIQYF. For the CDR3, the DNA is TGTGCCAGCAGTGAAGGGGACAGGGGAGGGTTAAGCAAAAACATTCAGTACTTC. V and J are TRBV6-1 and TRBJ2-4; 10 bases align to TRBD1. Per germline, CDR1 MNHNS and CDR2 SASEGT. V was pared by 1 base and J by 3 bases, with 9 bases of the junction left unmatched. There are 18 residues in the CDR3.